A single sample is the source of the 18 T cell receptor beta chains below, sequenced in a study of TIL therapy for anti-PD-1-resistant metastatic lung cancer. Described time point: pre-treatment sample, taken before nivolumab and TIL therapy. Tumor tissue came from excised metastases, mostly pleural nodules or supraclavicular lymph nodes. Sequencing used immunoSEQ v3. Clones were read by immunoSEQ multiplex PCR, and TCRdb kept only the in-frame ones, dropping some. This sample has some 90,000 clones, with 65% found just once. Sequences were derived from tumor tissue, sampled at baseline. Receptors originate from a person between 30 and 80 years old with non-small cell lung cancer.

This rearrangement joins TRBV4-2 to TRBJ2-3; a possible D gene is TRBD1 (5 bases). Germline loops: CDR1 LGHNA, CDR2 YNFKEQ. Trimming took off 0 bases at V and 3 bases at J, with 13 bases between the two ends. CDR3 size: 16 residues. CDR3 in amino acids: CASSQERQGPTDTQYF. In DNA form, the CDR3 reads TGTGCCAGCAGCCAAGAGAGGCAGGGCCCTACAGATACGCAGTATTTT.

The chain has TRBV6-6 and TRBJ2-1; TRBD1 is a possible D gene (6 bases). The germline gives CDR1 MNHNY, CDR2 SVGAGI (reference sequence). V gave up 2 bases and J gave up 6 bases, with 11 bases separating them. The CDR3 has 14 amino acids. CDR3 coding DNA: TGTGCCAGCAGTTACACGGGACAAGGCAATGAGCAGTTCTTC. Protein: CASSYTGQGNEQFF.

V gene TRBV3-1 (or the pseudogene TRBV3-2) combines with J gene TRBJ2-1, with D perhaps matching TRBD1 (5 bases). The ends were cut back, 1 base at V and 5 bases at J, with 18 bases in the middle. The length of the CDR3 is 17 residues. CDR1 is LGHDT, CDR2 YNNKEL, per germline (reference sequence). In nucleotides, the CDR3 is TGTGCCAGCAGCCAAGGCAGAGACAGTGCCTACAACAATGAGCAGTTCTTC. Protein sequence: CASSQGRDSAYNNEQFF.

About this clone: Other DNA sequences in this specimen translate into the identical CDR3. The V gene is TRBV6-5, the J gene TRBJ2-7; tentatively, D is TRBD1 (6 bases). Germline V gene data show CDR1 as MNHEY and CDR2 as SVGAGI. The CDR3 totals 15 residues. Trimming pared 8 bases from V and 7 bases from J, leaving 24 bases between. For the CDR3, the DNA is TGTGCCAGCTCTTTGGGTGGGGGCCGGGTCTGGGAGCAGTACTTC. Its translation is CASSLGGGRVWEQYF.

This clone has a single count. The chain joins TRBV5-1 to TRBJ2-3; 9 positions match TRBD1. The junction had 12 bases not matched to a gene; V was cut back by 2 bases and J by 5 bases. The length of the CDR3 is 17 residues. Per the germline V gene, CDR1 is SGHRS and CDR2 is YFSETQ. As DNA, the CDR3 is TGCGCCAGCAGCTTCGGGGGATCGACAGGGGGTAAAGATACGCAGTATTTT. Translating gives CASSFGGSTGGKDTQYF.

The V gene is TRBV11-2, the J gene TRBJ2-7; D perhaps matches TRBD1 (6 bases). The CDR3 has 15 amino acids. V lost 3 bases and J 2 bases, leaving 14 bases between the germline ends. The germline V gene encodes CDR1 SGHAT and CDR2 FQNNGV. CDR3 sequence: CASSLVAGVPYEQYF. CDR3 nucleotide sequence: TGTGCCAGCAGCTTGGTGGCAGGGGTCCCCTACGAGCAGTACTTC.

This clone appeared a few times. The rearrangement uses TRBV2 and TRBJ2-7; D not certain. Germline V gene lookup returns CDR1 SNHLY and CDR2 FYNNEI. The CDR3 is 11 residues long. Deletions cut 3 bases from V and 3 bases from J, with 3 bases between. DNA for the CDR3: TGTGCCAGCAGTGATTTCTACGAGCAGTACTTC. This gives the protein CASSDFYEQYF.

There are a few counts of this clone. V and J are TRBV6-4 and TRBJ1-1; possible D gene TRBD1, 5 bases. CDR1 and CDR2 from the germline V gene are MRHNA and SNTAGT. This CDR3 spans 14 amino acids. V dropped 5 bases and J dropped 2 bases, with 12 bases sitting between them. The CDR3 here is CASSYRGGNTEAFF. In DNA, the CDR3 is TGTGCCAGCAGTTATCGGGGGGGAAACACTGAAGCTTTCTTT.

The CDR3 reads CASSSQQGGWGPQHF. The CDR3 bases are TGTGCCAGCAGCTCTCAACAGGGTGGTTGGGGGCCCCAGCATTTT. J is TRBJ1-5 and V is TRBV7-2; TRBD1 is a possible D gene (6 bases). The CDR3 spans 15 residues. The germline V and J ends were trimmed by 4 bases and 9 bases, with 19 bases remaining between them. Germline CDR1 SGHTA, CDR2 FQGNSA.

The count of this clone is one. The V and J genes are TRBV14 and TRBJ2-3; TRBD1 matches at 7 bases. CDR1 SGHDN and CDR2 FVKESK come from the germline V gene. This CDR3 has 14 residues. Trimming took 4 bases from V and 7 from J; bases not matched to a gene: 8. CDR3 DNA sequence: TGTGCCAGCAGCCCAGCTAGGGGGCGAAATACGCAGTATTTT. It specifies CASSPARGRNTQYF.

The CDR3 loop reads CASSPGQGHNEQFF. The CDR3, as DNA: TGTGCCAGCAGTCCCGGACAGGGCCACAATGAGCAGTTCTTC. V and J are TRBV6-2 or TRBV6-3 and TRBJ2-1; 8 bases align to TRBD1. Germline V gene sequence: CDR1 MNHEY, CDR2 SVGEGT. The CDR3 is 14 residues long. V trimming: 5 bases; J trimming: 5 bases; junction bases outside the gene matches: 5.

Only a few counts were recorded for this clone. The genes are TRBV28 and TRBJ1-1, with 7 bases identical to TRBD1. CDR3 length: 19 residues. The V gene's germline CDR1 is MDHEN and CDR2 SYDVKM. V shed 5 bases, J shed 1 base, and the junction held 19 bases outside the gene matches. CDR3: CASSPWTGNMIGRNTEAFF. The CDR3 DNA follows: TGTGCCAGCAGTCCCTGGACAGGAAACATGATAGGTAGGAACACTGAAGCTTTCTTT.

V usage is TRBV7-2 and J usage is TRBJ1-5; 10 bases match TRBD1. The CDR3 length is 15 residues. V trimming: 5 bases; J trimming: 5 bases; junction bases outside the gene matches: 6. Germline values: CDR1 SGHTA, CDR2 FQGNSA. The CDR3 coding sequence is TGTGCCAGCAGCCGGGACAGGGGAACGTATCAGCCCCAGCATTTT. Amino acid sequence: CASSRDRGTYQPQHF. The whole variable domain, filled in from reference TRBV7-2 and TRBJ1-5, reads GAGVSQSPSNKVTEKGKDVELRCDPISGHTALYWYRQSLGQGLEFLIYFQGNSAPDKSGLPSDRFSAERTGGSVSTLTIQRTQQEDSAVYLCASSRDRGTYQPQHFGDGTRLSIL.

Details on this clone: One junction end disagrees with the germline gene, perhaps due to a read error. The chain joins TRBV28 to TRBJ2-3; D is unclear. Germline lookup yields CDR1 MDHEN and CDR2 SYDVKM. The CDR3 sequence is 12 residues long. The CDR3 bases are TGTGCCAGCAGTTTGGTCCCAGAGACGCAGTATTTT. Its translation: CASSLVPETQYF.

The chain is built from TRBV19 and TRBJ2-3, with D possibly matching TRBD2 (5 bases). Germline V gives CDR1 LNHDA, CDR2 SQIVND (reference sequence). The CDR3 sequence is 12 residues long. V was shortened by 3 bases and J by 5 bases, with 6 bases between the two germline ends. The CDR3 reads CASSIRGDTQYF. The CDR3 DNA follows: TGTGCCAGTAGTATTCGGGGAGATACGCAGTATTTT.

V usage is TRBV2 and J usage is TRBJ2-7; no clear D. In germline, CDR1 is SNHLY, CDR2 FYNNEI. The CDR3 is 13 amino acids. Trimming pared 7 bases from V and 6 bases from J, leaving 16 bases between. The CDR3 spells CASMSHGYGEQYF. CDR3 in DNA: TGTGCCAGCATGTCCCACGGGTACGGCGAGCAGTACTTC.

This sequence joins TRBV2 and TRBJ2-3; 8 positions agree with TRBD1. V lost 7 bases, J lost 5 bases, and 11 bases stayed unmatched. CDR3 length: 15 residues. From germline, CDR1 is SNHLY and CDR2 FYNNEI. CDR3 nucleotides: TGTGCCAGCACTACCTCGACAGGGGCGCGAGATACGCAGTATTTT. Protein: CASTTSTGARDTQYF.

V and J are TRBV24-1 and TRBJ2-7, with TRBD1 matching 7 bases. J lost 1 base, V lost 8 bases, and 4 bases had no gene match. The germline V gene encodes CDR1 KGHDR and CDR2 SFDVKD. The CDR3 covers 13 residues. The CDR3 nucleotides are TGTGCCACCAACCAGGGGGAGTCCTACGAGCAGTACTTC. This codes for CATNQGESYEQYF.